This TCR beta chain was identified during a study of T-cell reconstitution after alpha-beta-depleted transplantation in children. The CDR3 runs 14 residues. CDR1 is SGHTA, CDR2 FQGNSA, per germline. Trimming cost V 6 bases and J 2 bases, with 13 bases left between them. This clonotype was seen many times. Its antigen remains unknown. This sample's TCRbeta library carried unique molecular identifier barcodes. Each CDR3 protein gets one entry after TCRdb re-called the PCR reads with MiXCR. The sample holds around 440,000 distinct CDR3 sequences, 15% to 20% seen once. Study outcomes and limitations: Expanded clones from the graft, numbering several hundred, reportedly supplied alpha-beta T cells about two months after transplant. T-cell counts and diversity at one year post-transplant came mainly from newly produced T cells. Diversity of TCRbeta at day 60 was high in some patients, arising from surviving recipient T cells and thymic progenitors.

The chain has TRBV7-2 and TRBJ2-5, with D perhaps TRBD1 (5 bases). The material was PBMCs, mostly from graft donor cells, obtained 360 days after TCRalphabeta/CD19-depleted stem cell transplant. This clonotype was obtained from a boy younger than two who had a stem cell transplant for Wiskott-Aldrich syndrome, so the T cells may come from the graft donor. CDR3 loop: CASRPGIAQETQYF. CDR3 nucleotide sequence: TGTGCCAGCAGACCAGGGATAGCTCAAGAGACCCAGTACTTC.